One and the same sample provided the 23 T cell receptor beta chains below, sequenced in a study of blood T cell repertoires in COVID-19. Assay: immunoSEQ multiplex PCR; the TCRdb copy retains only in-frame clones and omits some. The table includes a few hundred thousand clones, 80% to 90% detected once. Material: PBMCs or T cells enriched from blood (not recorded which). The receptors stem from a woman aged 30 to 39 who had recovered from COVID-19.

The CDR3 DNA reads as TGTGCCAGCAGCCAAGGGGGGACAGGAGGAAACACCATATATTTT. Protein: CASSQGGTGGNTIYF. The V gene is TRBV3-1 (or the pseudogene TRBV3-2), the J gene TRBJ1-3; 8 positions match TRBD1. This CDR3 has 15 residues. The V gene's germline CDR1 is LGHDT and CDR2 YNNKEL (reference sequence). Trimming cost V 1 base and J 4 bases; bases outside gene matches: 3.

The gene calls are TRBV2 and TRBJ1-5; the match to TRBD1 covers 12 bases. Per the germline V gene, CDR1 is SNHLY and CDR2 is FYNNEI. This CDR3 region has 15 residues. Unmatched junction bases numbered 8, after V lost 2 bases and J lost 12 bases. The CDR3, as DNA: TGTGCCAGCAGTGAATTGGGACAGGGGGCATTCGGCCAGCATTTT. Translated: CASSELGQGAFGQHF.

The chain has TRBV19 and TRBJ1-1; D gene ambiguous. The CDR3 consists of 15 residues. V lost 3 bases and J lost 0, with 11 bases in between. Germline V gene data show CDR1 as LNHDA and CDR2 as SQIVND (reference sequence). The chain's CDR3 is CASSISVSVNTEAFF. The CDR3 DNA reads as TGTGCCAGTAGTATTTCAGTCTCTGTGAACACTGAAGCTTTCTTT. The full variable domain, rest sourced from reference TRBV19 and TRBJ1-1, is DGGITQSPKYLFRKEGQNVTLSCEQNLNHDAMYWYRQDPGQGLRLIYYSQIVNDFQKGDIAEGYSVSREKKESFPLTVTSAQKNPTAFYLCASSISVSVNTEAFFGQGTRLTVV.

V and J are TRBV27 and TRBJ1-3; D call uncertain. CDR1 MNHEY and CDR2 SMNVEV come from the germline V gene (reference sequence). This CDR3 spans 15 amino acids. Trimming left V 4 bases short and J 4 bases short, with 14 bases between. The CDR3 protein is CASSSDLGLGNTIYF. Written as DNA, the CDR3 is TGTGCCAGCAGTTCGGATTTGGGCCTAGGAAACACCATATATTTT.

V and J are TRBV7-2 and TRBJ1-1, with TRBD1 as a possible D gene (6 bases). CDR3 length equals 15 residues. CDR1 and CDR2 from the germline V gene are SGHTA and FQGNSA. With 5 bases removed from V and 4 bases from J, the gap between germline ends came to 17 bases. CDR3 nucleotides: TGTGCCAGCAGCACCTTGACAGGAGTGCCCACTGAAGCTTTCTTT. This sequence encodes CASSTLTGVPTEAFF.

The CDR3 is CASNSGGVRDEQFF. CDR3 nucleotides: TGTGCCAGCAACTCGGGGGGCGTCCGCGATGAGCAGTTCTTC. The chain is built from TRBV5-6 and TRBJ2-1; D perhaps matches TRBD2 (7 bases). Germline loops: CDR1 SGHDT, CDR2 YYEEEE. With 6 bases removed from V and 8 bases from J, the gap between germline ends came to 18 bases. The CDR3 extends over 14 amino acids.

This chain joins TRBV15 and TRBJ1-1; the D gene is possibly TRBD1 (5 bases). Germline values: CDR1 LNHNV, CDR2 YYDKDF (reference sequence). The V gene lost 0 bases and the J gene lost 0 bases, with 11 bases spanning the gap. The CDR3 has 16 residues. The CDR3 protein is CATSRDKTGLNTEAFF. CDR3 nucleotide sequence: TGTGCCACCAGCAGAGATAAAACAGGACTGAACACTGAAGCTTTCTTT.

V usage is TRBV7-9 and J usage is TRBJ2-1, with a tentative D call TRBD2 (6 bases). Trimming took off 3 bases at V and 4 bases at J, with 10 bases between the two ends. CDR1 and CDR2 (germline): SEHNR, FQNEAQ (reference sequence). The CDR3 length is 14 residues. CDR3 coding DNA: TGTGCCAGCAGCTTTGTAGCGGCTTACAATGAGCAGTTCTTC. It yields the protein CASSFVAAYNEQFF.

The CDR3 protein is CASSLEGTFQGLGNSPLHF. CDR3 coding DNA: TGTGCCAGCAGCTTAGAGGGGACATTTCAGGGCCTGGGGAATTCACCCCTCCACTTT. This chain uses TRBV7-8 with TRBJ1-6; the D gene is possibly TRBD1 (6 bases). Germline V gene lookup returns CDR1 SGHVS and CDR2 FQNEAQ. CDR3 length equals 19 residues. The V and J ends lost 1 base and 7 bases respectively, with 23 bases between them.

The chain joins TRBV11-2 to TRBJ2-7; possible D gene TRBD1, 7 bases. The length of the CDR3 is 14 residues. Trimming shortened V by 7 bases and J by 2 bases, and 15 bases separated the two germline ends. Germline V CDR1 and CDR2: SGHAT, FQNNGV. The CDR3 reads CASTSGGTTYEQYF. CDR3 nucleotides: TGTGCCAGCACCTCAGGGGGGACCACCTACGAGCAGTACTTC.

V is TRBV7-4 and J is TRBJ1-6, with D maybe TRBD1 (5 bases). The germline CDR1 and CDR2 sequences are SGHVT and SQSDAQ. Deletions cut 1 base from V and 9 bases from J, with 13 bases between. This CDR3 spans 15 amino acids. CDR3 loop: CASSLVGTRGSPLHF. CDR3 coding DNA: TGTGCCAGCAGCTTAGTTGGGACTAGAGGTTCACCCCTCCACTTT.

This clone was seen a handful of times. The chain uses TRBV6-5 and TRBJ2-2; D is possibly TRBD2 (6 bases). The CDR3 consists of 12 residues. V lost 7 bases, J lost 7 bases, and 10 bases lay in between. Looked up from germline, CDR1 is MNHEY and CDR2 is SVGAGI. The chain's CDR3 is CASIRLVGELFF. The CDR3 DNA reads as TGTGCCAGCATTAGACTAGTCGGGGAGCTGTTTTTT.

The chain joins TRBV6-5 to TRBJ1-4; D is ambiguous. From germline, CDR1 is MNHEY and CDR2 SVGAGI. Trimming took off 5 bases at V and 0 bases at J, with 4 bases between the two ends. This CDR3 is 13 amino acids long. CDR3 loop: CASSPTTNEKLFF. The CDR3 nucleotides read TGTGCCAGCAGTCCAACAACTAATGAAAAACTGTTTTTT.

The chain combines TRBV7-6 with TRBJ2-3; 12 nucleotides align to TRBD2. The CDR3 has 15 amino acids. J gave up 3 bases and V 3 bases, and 1 base lay outside the gene matches. The germline gives CDR1 SGHVS, CDR2 FNYEAQ. The CDR3 is CASSFLAGGTDTQYF. For the CDR3, the DNA is TGTGCCAGCAGCTTTCTAGCGGGGGGGACAGATACGCAGTATTTT.

The rearrangement uses TRBV29-1 and TRBJ1-2; 7 bases agree with TRBD1. The CDR3 covers 15 residues. Germline loops: CDR1 SQVTM, CDR2 ANQGSEA. V was clipped by 0 bases and J by 3 bases; unmatched bases: 7. CDR3 protein: CSVEDADREDYGYTF. Written as DNA, the CDR3 is TGCAGCGTTGAAGATGCTGACAGGGAGGACTATGGCTACACCTTC.

This clone was seen only once. V and J are TRBV5-1 and TRBJ2-1; 9 bases are shared with TRBD2. V dropped 0 bases and J dropped 1; count of bases not matched to a gene: 5. There are 17 residues in the CDR3. Germline V gives CDR1 SGHRS, CDR2 YFSETQ. CDR3 region: CASSLALAGLSYNEQFF. The CDR3 region has the DNA TGCGCCAGCAGCTTGGCGCTAGCGGGACTGTCCTACAATGAGCAGTTCTTC.

This clone occurred many times. The genes are TRBV28 and TRBJ1-6, with 10 bases aligning to TRBD1. Germline V gene sequence: CDR1 MDHEN, CDR2 SYDVKM. The CDR3 loop spans 16 amino acids. V dropped 6 bases and J dropped 10; count of bases not matched to a gene: 12. This CDR3 is CASSLPGQGLRSPLHF. In DNA form, the CDR3 reads TGTGCCAGCAGCCTACCGGGACAGGGGTTAAGATCACCCCTCCACTTT.

V gene TRBV30 combines with J gene TRBJ1-2; a possible D gene is TRBD1 (5 bases). This CDR3 is 12 amino acids long. Trimming stripped 4 bases from V and 5 bases from J, with 11 bases between. Germline loops: CDR1 GTSNPN, CDR2 SVGIG (reference sequence). DNA of the CDR3: TGTGCCTGGACCGACAGACCGTATGGCTACACCTTC. Translating it yields CAWTDRPYGYTF.

Comments on this clone: A read error may produce the germline difference seen at one junction end. The chain carries TRBV28 and TRBJ2-6; 8 bases are shared with TRBD2. Germline V gives CDR1 MDHEN, CDR2 SYDVKM. This CDR3 comprises 18 residues. This CDR3 reads CASSLEIAGLSEANVLTF. In nucleotides, the CDR3 is TGTGCCAGCAGTTTGGAGATAGCGGGGCTCTCTGAGGCCAACGTCCTGACTTTC.

The chain has TRBV7-2 and TRBJ1-2; possible D gene TRBD1, 5 bases. The V and J ends lost 5 bases and 8 bases respectively, with 15 bases between them. CDR1 SGHTA and CDR2 FQGNSA come from the germline V gene. The CDR3 is 13 amino acids. The CDR3 nucleotides read TGTGCCAGCAGCCCCGACGGGGGAAACGGCTACACCTTC. Translation gives CASSPDGGNGYTF. Looking up the rest from reference TRBV7-2 and TRBJ1-2 gives the full variable domain: GAGVSQSPSNKVTEKGKDVELRCDPISGHTALYWYRQSLGQGLEFLIYFQGNSAPDKSGLPSDRFSAERTGGSVSTLTIQRTQQEDSAVYLCASSPDGGNGYTFGSGTRLTVV.

The chain joins TRBV4-2 to TRBJ1-1; 10 bases match TRBD1. The J segment lost 9 bases and the V segment lost 0 bases, leaving 4 bases of the junction unmatched. The germline V gene encodes CDR1 LGHNA and CDR2 YNFKEQ. This CDR3 region has 14 residues. In nucleotides, the CDR3 is TGTGCCAGCAGCCAAGATCGGGACAGGGGCAAAGCTTTCTTT. Encoded protein: CASSQDRDRGKAFF.

V usage is TRBV30 and J usage is TRBJ2-1; 7 bases agree with TRBD2. The CDR3 loop spans 16 amino acids. Germline V lookup: CDR1 GTSNPN, CDR2 SVGIG (reference sequence). Germline trimming cut 3 bases from V and 3 bases from J; bases unmatched to any gene: 11. The DNA for the CDR3 is TGTGCCTGGAGGAGAAGGGCTAGCGGATTCTACAATGAGCAGTTCTTC. Encoded protein: CAWRRRASGFYNEQFF.

J is TRBJ2-5 and V is TRBV6-5; 8 bases map to TRBD2. V shed 5 bases and J 1 base; nucleotides not matched to a gene: 3. The CDR3 runs to 14 residues. The germline gives CDR1 MNHEY, CDR2 SVGAGI. Here the CDR3 DNA reads TGTGCCAGCAGTCCCCGGGAGGGCCAAGAGACCCAGTACTTC. This translates into CASSPREGQETQYF.